A single sample gave rise to the 18 T cell receptor beta chains below, sequenced in a study of blood T cell repertoires in COVID-19. The data were produced by immunoSEQ multiplex PCR, yet TCRdb's version contains in-frame clones alone and is incomplete. The sample has roughly 46,000 clones, 83% seen once. The material sequenced was peripheral blood. Every receptor here comes from a man aged 60 to 69 with active COVID-19.

The chain has TRBV13 and TRBJ2-1; 7 bases agree with TRBD2. The germline V gene encodes CDR1 PRHDT and CDR2 FYEKMQ (reference sequence). V was clipped by 3 bases and J by 4 bases; unmatched bases: 3. The CDR3 consists of 14 residues. The CDR3 reads CASSFRTRYNEQFF. DNA for the CDR3: TGTGCCAGCAGCTTTAGGACTAGATACAATGAGCAGTTCTTC.

This clone is labeled medium-sized. V and J are TRBV2 and TRBJ1-1; the match to TRBD1 covers 8 bases. CDR3 length equals 14 residues. Trimming at V came to 10 bases and at J to 0 bases, leaving 7 bases not matched to a gene. Per the germline V gene, CDR1 is SNHLY and CDR2 is FYNNEI. The CDR3 here is CATSAGGMNTEAFF. CDR3 nucleotide sequence: TGTGCCACCTCGGCAGGGGGCATGAACACTGAAGCTTTCTTT.

V usage is TRBV27 and J usage is TRBJ1-2; 7 bases line up with TRBD1. Germline V gene lookup returns CDR1 MNHEY and CDR2 SMNVEV (reference sequence). The V gene end was trimmed by 3 bases and the J gene end by 8 bases; junction bases not matched to a gene: 9. CDR3 length: 14 residues. CDR3 bases: TGTGCCAGCAGTTTGCAACAGGGGATGGGCGGCTACACCTTC. Protein: CASSLQQGMGGYTF.

This clone was counted a few times. The rearrangement joins TRBV28 to TRBJ1-2, with 8 bases fitting TRBD1. The CDR3 is 15 amino acids. The J segment lost 4 bases and the V segment lost 4 bases, leaving 8 bases of the junction unmatched. Germline assignment: CDR1 MDHEN and CDR2 SYDVKM. The CDR3 nucleotides are TGTGCCAGCAGTTCCATCCGGACAGGGACCTATGGCTACACCTTC. Translating gives CASSSIRTGTYGYTF.

This sequence joins TRBV7-7 and TRBJ1-4; maybe TRBD1 (5 bases). With 1 base removed from V and 12 bases from J, the gap between germline ends came to 27 bases. CDR1 is SSHAT and CDR2 is FNYEAQ in the germline V gene (reference sequence). This CDR3 region has 18 residues. CDR3: CASSLVSLGSRVAQELFF. As DNA, the CDR3 is TGTGCCAGCAGCTTAGTTAGTCTAGGATCCAGGGTTGCCCAAGAACTGTTTTTT.

The V call is TRBV6-4, the J call TRBJ2-1; 7 bases align to TRBD1. The V gene's germline CDR1 is MRHNA and CDR2 SNTAGT. V shed 2 bases and J 11 bases; nucleotides not matched to a gene: 3. The CDR3 has 12 amino acids. The CDR3 DNA is TGTGCCAGCAGTGACCCGACAGGGAAGCAGTTCTTC. Translating it yields CASSDPTGKQFF.

This clone occurred a few times. The genes are TRBV6-1 and TRBJ1-1; no firm D call. From germline, CDR1 is MNHNS and CDR2 SASEGT. This CDR3 spans 13 amino acids. V dropped 0 bases and J dropped 3 bases, with 5 bases sitting between them. The CDR3 loop is CASSEAPYTEAFF. The CDR3 DNA follows: TGTGCCAGCAGTGAAGCCCCGTACACTGAAGCTTTCTTT.

The V call is TRBV27, the J call TRBJ2-7; tentatively, D is TRBD1 (6 bases). Germline V CDR1 and CDR2: MNHEY, SMNVEV (reference sequence). V was shortened by 6 bases and J by 0 bases, with 9 bases between the two germline ends. The CDR3 loop spans 13 amino acids. The CDR3 DNA is TGTGCCAGCAGACAGGGAATCTCCTACGAGCAGTACTTC. Translation gives CASRQGISYEQYF.

The chain links TRBV7-2 to TRBJ2-6; TRBD1 is a possible D gene (6 bases). The CDR3 runs 18 residues. Germline lookup yields CDR1 SGHTA and CDR2 FQGNSA. V shed 0 bases and J shed 1 base, with 13 bases lying between them. The CDR3 DNA follows: TGTGCCAGCAGCTTAGCGGGAAGGGGGATATCTGGGGCCAACGTCCTGACTTTC. This codes for CASSLAGRGISGANVLTF.

V and J are TRBV5-4 and TRBJ2-1; D is unclear. The CDR3 spans 16 residues. Germline values: CDR1 SGHNT, CDR2 YYREEE (reference sequence). The germline V and J ends were trimmed by 1 base and 0 bases, with 11 bases remaining between them. CDR3 nucleotide sequence: TGTGCCAGCAGCTTGCCGTCTGGCCGCTCCTACAATGAGCAGTTCTTC. This codes for CASSLPSGRSYNEQFF.

The rearrangement links TRBV7-2 to TRBJ2-1; 11 bases are a match to TRBD2. This CDR3 comprises 17 residues. V lost 2 bases to trimming and J lost 1 base; unmatched junction nucleotides: 4. Germline lookup yields CDR1 SGHTA and CDR2 FQGNSA. The CDR3 is CASSLTSGGRSYNEQFF. CDR3 nucleotides: TGTGCCAGCAGCTTAACTAGCGGGGGCCGATCCTACAATGAGCAGTTCTTC.

The gene calls are TRBV30 and TRBJ1-2; possible D gene TRBD1, 5 bases. With 7 bases removed from V and 3 bases from J, the gap between germline ends came to 9 bases. CDR3 size: 11 residues. Germline V gene data show CDR1 as GTSNPN and CDR2 as SVGIG (reference sequence). The CDR3: CAFQTDYGYTF. The CDR3 DNA sequence: TGTGCCTTCCAGACAGACTATGGCTACACCTTC.

The V and J genes are TRBV7-9 and TRBJ2-1; TRBD1 agrees at 7 bases. The trim removed 4 bases at V and 0 bases at J, leaving 6 bases unmatched. The CDR3 consists of 16 residues. Germline loops: CDR1 SEHNR, CDR2 FQNEAQ (reference sequence). CDR3 amino acids: CASSSRTGLSYNEQFF. The CDR3 DNA follows: TGTGCCAGCAGCTCACGGACAGGTCTCTCCTACAATGAGCAGTTCTTC.

The chain is built from TRBV30 and TRBJ2-7; TRBD2 aligns across 9 bases. V dropped 5 bases and J dropped 4; count of bases not matched to a gene: 9. Germline V gives CDR1 GTSNPN, CDR2 SVGIG (reference sequence). The CDR3 is 14 residues long. The CDR3 is CAWDIAGAGYEQYF. The CDR3 DNA is TGTGCCTGGGATATAGCGGGAGCGGGGTACGAGCAGTACTTC.

V gene TRBV7-9 combines with J gene TRBJ2-5; D possibly corresponds to TRBD1 (6 bases). Germline V gene sequence: CDR1 SEHNR, CDR2 FQNEAQ (reference sequence). Trimming cost V 4 bases and J 7 bases, with 28 bases left between them. The CDR3 is made up of 18 amino acids. CDR3 amino acids: CASSWTRGPQGIIGTQYF. The CDR3 DNA sequence: TGTGCCAGCAGCTGGACCCGGGGTCCACAGGGAATAATTGGGACCCAGTACTTC. Combining the CDR3 with reference TRBV7-9 and TRBJ2-5 gives the whole variable domain DTGVSQNPRHKITKRGQNVTFRCDPISEHNRLYWYRQTLGQGPEFLTYFQNEAQLEKSRLLSDRFSAERPKGSFSTLEIQRTEQGDSAMYLCASSWTRGPQGIIGTQYFGPGTRLLVL.

V and J are TRBV9 and TRBJ2-1; 12 positions agree with TRBD2. The CDR3 totals 15 residues. Germline loops: CDR1 SGDLS, CDR2 YYNGEE. V dropped 2 bases and J dropped 4; count of bases not matched to a gene: 1. The CDR3 nucleotides are TGTGCCAGCAGCGTCGGGACTAGCGGGTACAATGAGCAGTTCTTC. Translated: CASSVGTSGYNEQFF. Drawing the rest from reference TRBV9 and TRBJ2-1, the complete variable domain is DSGVTQTPKHLITATGQRVTLRCSPRSGDLSVYWYQQSLDQGLQFLIQYYNGEERAKGNILERFSAQQFPDLHSELNLSSLELGDSALYFCASSVGTSGYNEQFFGPGTRLTVL.

The chain uses TRBV28 and TRBJ2-6; 8 bases align to TRBD2. The CDR3 extends over 16 amino acids. Germline V gene sequence: CDR1 MDHEN, CDR2 SYDVKM. The trim removed 5 bases at V and 3 bases at J, leaving 6 bases unmatched. For the CDR3, the DNA is TGTGCCAGCAGTCGGGGGGGTCCCGGTGGGGCCAACGTCCTGACTTTC. Protein sequence: CASSRGGPGGANVLTF.

The chain employs TRBV7-9 and TRBJ2-1; 9 nucleotides match TRBD2. The J segment lost 8 bases and the V segment lost 5 bases, leaving 7 bases of the junction unmatched. This CDR3 has 14 residues. Germline V gene lookup returns CDR1 SEHNR and CDR2 FQNEAQ (reference sequence). This CDR3 reads CASSRDLAGDEQFF. As DNA, the CDR3 is TGTGCCAGCAGCCGCGACTTAGCGGGAGATGAGCAGTTCTTC.